The 21 T cell receptor beta chains below were found in one sample sequenced in a study of regulatory T cells in long-lasting Graves disease. Described time point: newly diagnosed GD, antithyroid drugs for less than 3 months. PBMC RNA served as the TCR library source. iRepertoire HTBI primers and Arm-PCR of CDR3 regions built TCR beta libraries. TCRdb analysed the multiplex PCR reads with MiXCR anew, one entry per CDR3 protein. The top ten clones hold roughly a tenth of a sample with 450,000 to 700,000 distinct CDR3 sequences, roughly 12% of them seen once. These data were also reused for a study on T cells in Graves' hyperthyroidism and ophthalmopathy.

The sample here was peripheral blood mononuclear cells (PBMCs), taken at new diagnosis, from a patient treated with antithyroid drugs. The receptors come from a man younger than 40 with Graves disease.

On this clonotype itself: This may be a read error, as it is one base from a much larger clone. This chain joins TRBV20-1 and TRBJ2-7; D gene unclear. CDR3 length: 10 amino acids. Germline CDR1 reads DFQATT; CDR2 reads SNEGSKA (reference sequence). The V end lost 8 bases, the J end lost 4 bases, and 9 bases lay between the germline ends. DNA of the CDR3: TGCAGTACCAAGCCTTACGAGCAGTACTTC. This translates into CSTKPYEQYF.

This clonotype was counted only a few times. This chain uses TRBV7-9 with TRBJ2-2; 7 positions match TRBD1. From germline, CDR1 is SEHNR and CDR2 FQNEAQ (reference sequence). The V gene end was trimmed by 3 bases and the J gene end by 6 bases; junction bases not matched to a gene: 10. This CDR3 has 16 residues. The CDR3 sequence is CASSFLRQGSSGELFF. In DNA, the CDR3 is TGTGCCAGCAGCTTTCTCCGACAGGGAAGTTCCGGGGAGCTGTTTTTT.

For this clonotype: A clone one base away is much larger, so this may be a read error. The chain has TRBV29-1 and TRBJ2-6; D may correspond to TRBD1 or TRBD2 (5 bases each). This CDR3 spans 14 amino acids. Germline V lookup: CDR1 SQVTM, CDR2 ANQGSEA. CDR3 coding DNA: TGCAGCGTTGAGGGGGTGTCTGGGGCCAACGTCATGACTTTC. Its translation: CSVEGVSGANVMTF.

This clonotype was detected ten times or more. CDR3 in amino acids: CASRQTGQGASHTEAFF. For the CDR3, the DNA is TGTGCCAGCAGACAGACCGGACAGGGGGCGTCTCACACTGAAGCTTTCTTT. V usage is TRBV6-1 and J usage is TRBJ1-1; 11 nucleotides line up with TRBD1. The CDR3 has 17 amino acids. V trimming: 6 bases; J trimming: 3 bases; junction bases outside the gene matches: 12. Germline V gene sequence: CDR1 MNHNS, CDR2 SASEGT.

This clonotype was observed a few times. This chain uses TRBV19 with TRBJ2-7; 9 bases match TRBD1. CDR1 LNHDA and CDR2 SQIVND come from the germline V gene (reference sequence). The V and J ends lost 1 base and 4 bases, in that order; junction bases with no gene match: 11. The CDR3 is made up of 17 amino acids. CDR3 nucleotides: TGTGCCAGTAGTATAGTTTTTTCGGGACAGGGACCTTACGAGCAGTACTTC. Amino acid sequence: CASSIVFSGQGPYEQYF.

This clonotype has ten or more counts. The chain links TRBV29-1 to TRBJ2-7; TRBD1 matches 10 bases. The CDR3 is 14 residues long. V lost 6 bases, J lost 6 bases, and 11 bases stayed unmatched. In germline, CDR1 is SQVTM, CDR2 ANQGSEA. Written as DNA, the CDR3 is TGCAGCGTCCACCCCCGGGACAGGGGAGGCGAGCAGTACTTC. Encoded protein: CSVHPRDRGGEQYF.

This clonotype showed up many times. The gene calls are TRBV20-1 and TRBJ2-3; possible D gene TRBD2, 6 bases. V was clipped by 6 bases and J by 3 bases, with 16 bases between them. CDR1 and CDR2 (germline): DFQATT, SNEGSKA (reference sequence). The CDR3 consists of 14 residues. CDR3 DNA: TGCAGTGCCCCGGGAGAGGAGGGAACAGATACGCAGTATTTT. It is translated as CSAPGEEGTDTQYF.

This clonotype was seen a few times. V gene TRBV5-1 combines with J gene TRBJ2-4; 8 nucleotides match TRBD1. With V trimmed by 0 bases and J by 7 bases, 9 bases remained unmatched. There are 16 residues in the CDR3. CDR1 is SGHRS, CDR2 YFSETQ, per germline. This CDR3 reads CASSLGPGQGVNIQYF. CDR3 DNA sequence: TGCGCCAGCAGCTTGGGACCTGGACAGGGCGTGAACATTCAGTACTTC.

In its sample, this clonotype was seen many times. This chain connects TRBV20-1 to TRBJ2-7; D may be TRBD2 (5 bases). The CDR3 is 11 residues long. CDR1 is DFQATT, CDR2 SNEGSKA, per germline (reference sequence). The germline V and J ends were trimmed by 3 bases and 5 bases, with 8 bases remaining between them. CDR3 region: CSASGIHEQYF. The CDR3 coding sequence is TGCAGTGCTAGCGGGATCCACGAGCAGTACTTC.

This clonotype was recorded a few times. The chain uses TRBV7-9 and TRBJ2-5; the match to TRBD2 covers 12 bases. V trimming: 1 base; J trimming: 11 bases; junction bases outside the gene matches: 8. The CDR3 totals 15 residues. Germline V gives CDR1 SEHNR, CDR2 FQNEAQ (reference sequence). The CDR3 here is CASSLGTSGTDSQYF. The CDR3 coding sequence is TGTGCCAGCAGCTTAGGGACTAGCGGGACCGATTCACAGTACTTC. The whole variable domain, filled in from reference TRBV7-9 and TRBJ2-5, reads DTGVSQNPRHKITKRGQNVTFRCDPISEHNRLYWYRQTLGQGPEFLTYFQNEAQLEKSRLLSDRFSAERPKGSFSTLEIQRTEQGDSAMYLCASSLGTSGTDSQYFGPGTRLLVL.

As for this clonotype: A read error may explain this, as a much larger clone is one base away. The chain employs TRBV2 and TRBJ2-1; 8 bases are shared with TRBD1. Germline V gene sequence: CDR1 SNHLY, CDR2 FYNNEI. After removal of 7 bases from V and 7 bases from J, the junction contained 6 bases not matched to a gene. This CDR3 spans 13 amino acids. CDR3 loop: CASKTGEANEQFF. CDR3 coding DNA: TGTGCCAGCAAGACAGGGGAGGCGAATGAGCAGTTCTTC.

The sample holds many counts of this clonotype. The chain carries TRBV20-1 and TRBJ2-7; D ambiguous. The CDR3 contains 12 residues. V was trimmed by 0 bases and J by 3 bases, leaving 6 bases between them. Germline CDR1 reads DFQATT; CDR2 reads SNEGSKA (reference sequence). As DNA, the CDR3 is TGCAGTGCTAGAGATTTGGGCTACGAGCAGTACTTC. It yields the protein CSARDLGYEQYF.

There are many counts of this clonotype. J is TRBJ1-2 and V is TRBV2, with D tentatively TRBD1 (6 bases). V was shortened by 2 bases and J by 3 bases, with 10 bases between the two germline ends. This CDR3 comprises 14 residues. Per the germline V gene, CDR1 is SNHLY and CDR2 is FYNNEI. The CDR3 DNA sequence: TGTGCCAGCAGTGAATGGAGACAGGACTATGGCTACACCTTC. This encodes CASSEWRQDYGYTF.

This clonotype was found many times. The genes are TRBV2 and TRBJ2-1, with 7 bases aligning to TRBD2. The trim removed 3 bases at V and 11 bases at J, leaving 19 bases unmatched. This CDR3 has 17 residues. Per germline, CDR1 SNHLY and CDR2 FYNNEI. The CDR3 DNA is TGTGCCAGCAGTGAGGACCCAGTTATTAGCGGGTTTAGAAAGCAGTTCTTC. It is translated as CASSEDPVISGFRKQFF.

The chain recombines TRBV3-1 with TRBJ2-7, with D maybe TRBD1 (5 bases). Looked up from germline, CDR1 is LGHDT and CDR2 is YNNKEL (reference sequence). This CDR3 has 17 residues. V lost 4 bases, J lost 1 base, and 20 bases lay in between. CDR3 sequence (DNA): TGTGCCAGCAGCCGCCTCGTTGTTAGGGGAATATCCTACGAGCAGTACTTC. It is translated as CASSRLVVRGISYEQYF.

At least ten counts were recorded for this clonotype. V and J are TRBV13 and TRBJ1-2; 7 bases match TRBD1. V lost 5 bases and J lost 3; bases outside the gene matches: 15. This CDR3 region has 17 residues. The germline V gene encodes CDR1 PRHDT and CDR2 FYEKMQ (reference sequence). The CDR3 DNA follows: TGTGCCAGCAGCCCGGTGGAGGGGGCAGTTCCGGACTATGGCTACACCTTC. Amino acid sequence: CASSPVEGAVPDYGYTF.

This clonotype was counted between two and nine times. The gene calls are TRBV6-2 or TRBV6-3 and TRBJ2-4; D not resolved. V was trimmed by 10 bases and J by 12 bases, leaving 19 bases between them. The germline V gene has CDR1 MNHEY and CDR2 SVGEGT. CDR3 length equals 12 residues. CDR3 sequence reads: CATKILGGSQYF. DNA for the CDR3: TGTGCCACCAAGATCTTGGGCGGATCTCAGTACTTC.

There are many counts of this clonotype. CDR3 in amino acids: CASGLVLGGNTEAFF. DNA of the CDR3: TGTGCTAGTGGTTTGGTACTAGGGGGGAACACTGAAGCTTTCTTT. The chain carries TRBV12-5 and TRBJ1-1; weak D call: TRBD1 (6 bases). V lost 0 bases, J lost 1 base, and 9 bases lay in between. The germline CDR1 and CDR2 sequences are LGHNT and FRNRAP. CDR3 length: 15 residues.

This clonotype has a count of ten or more. The J gene is TRBJ2-7, the V gene TRBV10-2; D unclear. CDR3 length: 14 amino acids. The germline CDR1 and CDR2 sequences are WSHSY and SAAADI. The V gene lost 1 base and the J gene lost 0 bases, with 7 bases spanning the gap. The CDR3, as DNA: TGCGCCAGCAGTGAGTGGTTAAGCTCCTACGAGCAGTACTTC. Protein: CASSEWLSSYEQYF.

This clonotype was recorded many times. The chain has TRBV27 and TRBJ2-1, with 11 bases identical to TRBD2. V was pared by 1 base and J by 14 bases, with 10 bases of the junction left unmatched. Germline-derived CDR1 and CDR2 are MNHEY and SMNVEV (reference sequence). The CDR3 totals 15 residues. The CDR3 nucleotides read TGTGCCAGCAGTTTATTGACTAGCGGGATGAGGGTTGAGTTCTTC. This gives the protein CASSLLTSGMRVEFF.

This chain connects TRBV11-2 to TRBJ2-2; 12 positions agree with TRBD1. This CDR3 region has 15 residues. Looked up from germline, CDR1 is SGHAT and CDR2 is FQNNGV. The ends lost 6 bases at V and 7 bases at J; junction bases unmatched: 6. CDR3 residues: CASRLGTGGGGELFF. The CDR3 DNA is TGTGCCAGCAGACTCGGGACAGGGGGCGGCGGGGAGCTGTTTTTT.